The present TCR beta chain was sequenced within a study of cytomegalovirus exposure and HLA in healthy donors. Study-level results: Analysis was performed later, and it showed HLA-associated TCR beta chains to be more clonally expanded than equally common others.

Per the germline V gene, CDR1 is SGHVS and CDR2 is FNYEAQ. The V segment lost 1 base and the J segment 8 bases; nucleotides outside the gene matches: 11. This CDR3 comprises 17 residues. PCR primers comprised 60 Vbeta and 13 Jbeta primers. Source study methods: An analysis performed later counted around 80 million unique TCR beta chains (roughly 9.9 million of them shared). Only in-frame clones appear in the TCRdb table, and some are missing; sequencing was by immunoSEQ multiplex PCR. V and J calls and clone size come straight from that table; D and trimming were deduced from the DNA. The sample consists of approximately 100,000 clones, roughly 78% of them appearing once. This clone showed up just a few times. Its antigen is undetermined.

V gene TRBV7-6 combines with J gene TRBJ2-3; 11 nucleotides agree with TRBD2. Sample: PBMCs. The sequence was obtained from a woman between 40 and 50 years old in good health and CMV-seronegative. The CDR3, as DNA: TGTGCCAGCAGCTTAGGAGGGACTAGCGGCTTACTCATTACGCAGTATTTT. This gives the protein CASSLGGTSGLLITQYF.